The next 29 T cell receptor beta chains were all read from a single sample in a study of prognosis after radiotherapy for stage I lung cancer. Genomic DNA yielded TCR beta CDR3, amplified by two-round multiplex PCR. TRBV and TRBJ genes each had their own specific primers in first-round PCR. TCRdb re-called the multiplex PCR reads with MiXCR, one entry per CDR3 protein. Of roughly 18,000 distinct CDR3 sequences in the sample, 40% to 50% were seen once. Material: PBMCs, obtained before or after stereotactic body radiation therapy (not recorded which). The receptor set was obtained from a donor aged 50 or older with non-small cell lung cancer.

Ten or more counts support this clonotype. This chain uses TRBV18 with TRBJ2-3; D remains ambiguous. There are 14 residues in the CDR3. Per germline, CDR1 KGHSH and CDR2 LQKENI. The germline V and J ends were trimmed by 0 bases and 0 bases, with 4 bases remaining between them. The CDR3 region has the DNA TGTGCCAGCTCACCACCTGACAGCACAGATACGCAGTATTTT. Translated, it gives CASSPPDSTDTQYF.

This clonotype was recorded at least ten times. The chain employs TRBV2 and TRBJ2-1, with 8 nucleotides matching TRBD1. The CDR3 spans 15 residues. CDR1 and CDR2 (germline): SNHLY, FYNNEI. Trimming removed 3 bases from V and 5 bases from J; junction bases left unmatched: 6. The CDR3 DNA reads as TGTGCCAGCAGTGACTACAGGGGGTCAAACAATGAGCAGTTCTTC. Protein sequence: CASSDYRGSNNEQFF.

This clonotype was detected ten times or more. CDR3 sequence (DNA): TGCAGTGCTGGGGGCCCAAACACTGAAGCTTTCTTT. Protein sequence: CSAGGPNTEAFF. The chain carries TRBV20-1 and TRBJ1-1; D perhaps matches TRBD1 (6 bases). The ends were cut back, 5 bases at V and 2 bases at J, with 9 bases in the middle. The CDR3 consists of 12 residues. Germline assignment: CDR1 DFQATT and CDR2 SNEGSKA (reference sequence).

Remarks on this clonotype: The junction differs from germline at one of its ends, possibly a read error. This chain links TRBV6-1 with TRBJ2-7, with TRBD2 as a possible D gene (5 bases). Per germline, CDR1 MNHNS and CDR2 SASEGT. This CDR3 is 15 amino acids long. The CDR3 loop reads CASSEYAVLDYKQYF. The CDR3 DNA is TGTGCCAGCAGTGAATACGCAGTCCTAGACTACAAGCAGTACTTC.

This clonotype was picked up many times. This chain links TRBV5-4 with TRBJ1-6; the D is unclear. V was trimmed by 2 bases and J by 8 bases, leaving 8 bases between them. The V gene's germline CDR1 is SGHNT and CDR2 YYREEE (reference sequence). CDR3 length equals 13 residues. The CDR3 DNA is TGTGCCAGCAGCTTAGACCCTGATTCACCCCTCCACTTT. It is translated as CASSLDPDSPLHF. The complete variable domain, with remaining parts taken from reference TRBV5-4 and TRBJ1-6, reads ETGVTQSPTHLIKTRGQQVTLRCSSQSGHNTVSWYQQALGQGPQFIFQYYREEENGRGNFPPRFSGLQFPNYSSELNVNALELDDSALYLCASSLDPDSPLHFGNGTRLTVT.

With regard to this clonotype: At one end, the junction sequence differs from germline, possibly due to a read error. The chain couples TRBV28 to TRBJ2-2, with TRBD1 matching 8 bases. CDR3 length: 16 amino acids. Looked up from germline, CDR1 is MDHEN and CDR2 is SYDVKM. CDR3 DNA: TGTGCCAGCAGTTCATACAGGGGGACGAACACCGTGGAGCTGTTTTTT. Protein sequence: CASSSYRGTNTVELFF.

At least ten counts were recorded for this clonotype. This chain's CDR3 is CASRVGDYGYTF. The CDR3, as DNA: TGCGCCAGCAGGGTAGGGGACTATGGCTACACCTTC. The genes are TRBV5-1 and TRBJ1-2; D perhaps matches TRBD1 (5 bases). Trimming removed 5 bases from V and 3 bases from J, with 8 bases in between. The CDR3 runs to 12 residues. In germline, CDR1 is SGHRS, CDR2 YFSETQ. Full variable domain (missing parts from reference TRBV5-1 and TRBJ1-2): KAGVTQTPRYLIKTRGQQVTLSCSPISGHRSVSWYQQTPGQGLQFLFEYFSETQRNKGNFPGRFSGRQFSNSRSEMNVSTLELGDSALYLCASRVGDYGYTFGSGTRLTVV.

This clonotype was picked up one time. The chain carries TRBV7-3 and TRBJ1-1; D is uncertain. Germline CDR1 reads SGHTA; CDR2 reads FQGTGA. V shed 1 base and J shed 3 bases, with 6 bases lying between them. This CDR3 spans 13 amino acids. The CDR3 DNA is TGTGCCAGCAGCTTAAATGGATACACTGAAGCTTTCTTT. Translated, it gives CASSLNGYTEAFF. The full variable domain, with the rest looked up from reference TRBV7-3 and TRBJ1-1, is GAGVSQTPSNKVTEKGKYVELRCDPISGHTALYWYRQSLGQGPEFLIYFQGTGAADDSGLPNDRFFAVRPEGSVSTLKIQRTERGDSAVYLCASSLNGYTEAFFGQGTRLTVV.

A note on this clonotype: At one of its ends the junction is not consistent with the germline gene, which may arise from a read error. The chain joins TRBV20-1 to TRBJ2-7; 12 nucleotides match TRBD2. CDR3 length equals 13 residues. The V gene's germline CDR1 is DFQATT and CDR2 SNEGSKA (reference sequence). DNA for the CDR3: TGCAGTGCTAGGGGACTAGCGGGCTACAAGCAGTACTTC. This sequence encodes CSARGLAGYKQYF.

As regards this clonotype: The germline gene is not matched at one end of the junction; a read error may be the cause. The CDR3 bases are TGTGCCAGCAGTTACTCGACCCAGGGGGGCACCGGGGAGATGTTTTTT. Protein: CASSYSTQGGTGEMFF. The genes are TRBV6-5 and TRBJ2-2; D may be TRBD1 (7 bases). Germline loops: CDR1 MNHEY, CDR2 SVGAGI. The CDR3 consists of 16 residues.

This clonotype appeared many times. The chain joins TRBV5-1 to TRBJ2-5; tentatively, D is TRBD2 (6 bases). Germline values: CDR1 SGHRS, CDR2 YFSETQ. The CDR3 contains 15 residues. V was clipped by 4 bases and J by 2 bases, with 15 bases between them. The CDR3 sequence is CASSREDGRQETQYF. The CDR3 bases are TGCGCCAGCAGCAGGGAGGACGGTAGACAAGAGACCCAGTACTTC.

This clonotype is termed medium-sized. This chain connects TRBV12-3 or TRBV12-4 to TRBJ1-2; D is uncertain. The CDR3 sequence is 12 residues long. The germline V and J ends were trimmed by 0 bases and 4 bases, with 3 bases remaining between them. CDR3 region: CASSLALYGYTF. CDR3 nucleotide sequence: TGTGCCAGCAGTTTAGCTCTCTATGGCTACACCTTC.

In regard to this clonotype: It may be a read error: a sequence one base away is much more abundant. This rearrangement joins TRBV19 to TRBJ1-4; D might be TRBD1 (6 bases). This CDR3 is 15 amino acids long. Germline V gives CDR1 LNHDA, CDR2 SQIVND (reference sequence). V gave up 3 bases and J gave up 0 bases, with 8 bases separating them. CDR3 amino acids: CASSIWTATNEKLFF. The CDR3 nucleotides read TGTGCCAGTAGTATTTGGACAGCAACTAATGAAAAACTGTTTTTT.

The V gene is TRBV4-2, the J gene TRBJ1-4; no firm D call. The CDR3 loop spans 17 amino acids. V lost 4 bases and J lost 0, with 15 bases in between. Germline V gene lookup returns CDR1 LGHNA and CDR2 YNFKEQ. CDR3 in DNA: TGTGCCAGCAGCCCGGACGGTATACTCACAACTAATGAAAAACTGTTTTTT. Protein sequence: CASSPDGILTTNEKLFF.

This clonotype was seen at least ten times. The chain has TRBV19 and TRBJ1-1; D might be TRBD1 (6 bases). Germline CDR1 and CDR2: LNHDA and SQIVND (reference sequence). Trimming left V 3 bases short and J 10 bases short, with 18 bases between. The CDR3 sequence is 14 residues long. The CDR3 DNA sequence: TGTGCCAGTAGTATCGGGTCGAGGACAGTTGGAGCTTTCTTT. Protein product: CASSIGSRTVGAFF.

This chain links TRBV28 with TRBJ2-7, with 12 bases that match TRBD2. V was pared by 3 bases and J by 6 bases, with 9 bases of the junction left unmatched. The CDR3 sequence is 16 residues long. CDR1 and CDR2 from the germline V gene are MDHEN and SYDVKM. This CDR3 reads CASSLASGRDISEQYF. The DNA for the CDR3 is TGTGCCAGCAGTTTGGCTAGCGGGAGGGATATAAGCGAGCAGTACTTC.

This clonotype was counted many times. The chain recombines TRBV18 with TRBJ1-4; 8 bases match TRBD1. The CDR3 is 16 residues long. The V gene's germline CDR1 is KGHSH and CDR2 LQKENI. V was pared by 2 bases and J by 4 bases, with 6 bases of the junction left unmatched. The CDR3 DNA reads as TGTGCCAGCTCACCATATAGGGACAGGAATAATGAAAAACTGTTTTTT. It is translated as CASSPYRDRNNEKLFF.

This rearrangement joins TRBV28 to TRBJ2-2; TRBD1 agrees at 11 bases. V dropped 10 bases and J dropped 1; count of bases not matched to a gene: 8. CDR3 length equals 16 residues. CDR1 is MDHEN and CDR2 is SYDVKM in the germline V gene. Written as DNA, the CDR3 is TGTGCCACCGTGGACAGGGGGCACAAGAACACCGGGGAGCTGTTTTTT. It is translated as CATVDRGHKNTGELFF.

In the case of this clonotype: A read error is possible here, since a much larger clone lies one base away. The chain is built from TRBV20-1 and TRBJ2-7; D not certain. Germline V gene lookup returns CDR1 DFQATT and CDR2 SNEGSKA (reference sequence). CDR3 length: 13 amino acids. The CDR3 reads CIARESVSYEQYF. The CDR3 nucleotides are TGCATTGCTAGAGAGTCCGTCTCCTACGAGCAGTACTTC.

Within the sample, this clonotype is medium-sized. V gene TRBV28 combines with J gene TRBJ2-7, with 14 nucleotides matching TRBD2. The CDR3 spans 17 residues. V lost 7 bases, J lost 7 bases, and 15 bases stayed unmatched. CDR1 is MDHEN, CDR2 SYDVKM, per germline. The CDR3 DNA is TGTGCCAGCACCTACCCTGGACTAGCGGGAGGAACGGTTGAGCAGTACTTC. It codes for CASTYPGLAGGTVEQYF.

This clonotype was counted ten times or more. The chain is built from TRBV12-3 or TRBV12-4 and TRBJ1-2, with 11 bases matching TRBD1. The CDR3 loop spans 18 amino acids. After removal of 8 bases from V and 4 bases from J, the junction contained 18 bases not matched to a gene. In DNA, the CDR3 is TGTGCCAGCGGCAATCTGGGACAGGGGGAGGCTTTTGTCTATGGCTACACCTTC. It codes for CASGNLGQGEAFVYGYTF.

The table lists this clonotype with many counts. This chain links TRBV5-4 with TRBJ1-3; D is perhaps TRBD1 (5 bases). This CDR3 has 15 amino acids. Trimming cost V 2 bases and J 1 base, with 10 bases left between them. Per germline, CDR1 SGHNT and CDR2 YYREEE (reference sequence). This CDR3 is CASSFGAGSGNTIYF. In DNA, the CDR3 is TGTGCCAGCAGCTTCGGGGCAGGATCTGGAAACACCATATATTTT.

This clonotype was counted many times. The chain employs TRBV3-1 and TRBJ2-2; 12 nucleotides match TRBD2. The V and J ends lost 1 base and 7 bases, in that order; junction bases with no gene match: 7. CDR1 is LGHDT, CDR2 YNNKEL, per germline (reference sequence). This CDR3 is 17 amino acids long. CDR3 nucleotides: TGTGCCAGCAGCCAAGTTTTCGGACTAGCGGGAATCGGGGAGCTGTTTTTT. Protein product: CASSQVFGLAGIGELFF.

Comments on this clonotype: A read error likely explains this, since a far larger clone differs by one base. V is TRBV6-9 and J is TRBJ2-2; D is undetermined. Germline CDR1 is MNHGY and CDR2 is SVAAGI. The CDR3 consists of 15 residues. V lost 7 bases and J 4 bases, leaving 16 bases between the germline ends. The CDR3 DNA sequence: TGTGCCAGCACTTACTGGGTTTTCGGCACCGGGGAGCTGTTTTTT. Translated, it gives CASTYWVFGTGELFF.

Ten or more counts support this clonotype. CDR3 DNA: TGTGCCAGCAGCTTGGGGACTAGAACCGAGCAGTACTTC. Protein sequence: CASSLGTRTEQYF. This chain connects TRBV7-6 to TRBJ2-7; 8 bases are shared with TRBD2. Germline-derived CDR1 and CDR2 are SGHVS and FNYEAQ. Unmatched junction bases numbered 4, after V lost 3 bases and J lost 6 bases. The CDR3 is made up of 13 amino acids.

At least ten counts were recorded for this clonotype. This chain links TRBV28 with TRBJ2-7; D is perhaps TRBD2 (5 bases). The V gene lost 4 bases and the J gene lost 2 bases, with 12 bases spanning the gap. The CDR3 loop spans 14 amino acids. Germline loops: CDR1 MDHEN, CDR2 SYDVKM. The CDR3 nucleotides are TGTGCCAGCAGTTACCCTAGCTCCCCCTACGAGCAGTACTTC. Protein sequence: CASSYPSSPYEQYF. Full variable domain (outside the CDR3, taken from reference TRBV28 and TRBJ2-7): DVKVTQSSRYLVKRTGEKVFLECVQDMDHENMFWYRQDPGLGLRLIYFSYDVKMKEKGDIPEGYSVSREKKERFSLILESASTNQTSMYLCASSYPSSPYEQYFGPGTRLTVT.

This clonotype was recorded at least ten times. The rearrangement links TRBV20-1 to TRBJ1-5; D is possibly TRBD1 (5 bases). V was pared by 1 base and J by 7 bases, with 11 bases between. CDR3 length: 13 residues. The germline gives CDR1 DFQATT, CDR2 SNEGSKA (reference sequence). The DNA for the CDR3 is TGCAGTGCTAGAGTGGGGGGAGTGCAGCCCCAGCATTTT. Protein product: CSARVGGVQPQHF.

This clonotype came up many times. V is TRBV3-1 and J is TRBJ2-1, with 7 bases matching TRBD1. This CDR3 spans 12 amino acids. J gave up 10 bases and V 3 bases, and 3 bases lay outside the gene matches. Germline V gene sequence: CDR1 LGHDT, CDR2 YNNKEL (reference sequence). CDR3 region: CASSQDRSEQFF. The CDR3 DNA follows: TGTGCCAGCAGCCAGGACAGGTCAGAGCAGTTCTTC.

As regards this clonotype: A much larger clone lies one base from this, so it may be a read error. The chain combines TRBV29-1 with TRBJ2-5, with D uncertain. The germline V gene encodes CDR1 SQVTM and CDR2 ANQGSEA. CDR3 length: 15 amino acids. The CDR3 DNA follows: TGCAGCGTTCTCGACTCCCCAGGAGATACGGAGACCAAGTACTTC. Residues: CSVLDSPGDTETKYF.